This TCR beta chain was sequenced for a study of shared clonotypes between healthy human individuals. The overall study: The cohort had a couple of women and a few men, ages 18 to 49.

Naive CD8 cells lacked CD45RO and underwent positive selection for CCR7, leaving out terminally differentiated effector memory CD45RA+ cells. The method was immunoSEQ multiplex PCR; TCRdb's version includes in-frame clones alone and lacks a portion of them. The data show about 2 million clones, around 96% seen once. Sequenced input: naive CD8+ T cells sorted from blood. The source is a young man in good health.

The CDR3 is CASSAVWTDTQYF. The CDR3 DNA follows: TGTGCCAGCAGTGCAGTATGGACAGATACGCAGTATTTT. The V gene is TRBV6-1, the J gene TRBJ2-3; D uncertain. V was shortened by 4 bases and J by 3 bases, with 8 bases between the two germline ends. The CDR3 runs to 13 residues. Germline V CDR1 and CDR2: MNHNS, SASEGT.